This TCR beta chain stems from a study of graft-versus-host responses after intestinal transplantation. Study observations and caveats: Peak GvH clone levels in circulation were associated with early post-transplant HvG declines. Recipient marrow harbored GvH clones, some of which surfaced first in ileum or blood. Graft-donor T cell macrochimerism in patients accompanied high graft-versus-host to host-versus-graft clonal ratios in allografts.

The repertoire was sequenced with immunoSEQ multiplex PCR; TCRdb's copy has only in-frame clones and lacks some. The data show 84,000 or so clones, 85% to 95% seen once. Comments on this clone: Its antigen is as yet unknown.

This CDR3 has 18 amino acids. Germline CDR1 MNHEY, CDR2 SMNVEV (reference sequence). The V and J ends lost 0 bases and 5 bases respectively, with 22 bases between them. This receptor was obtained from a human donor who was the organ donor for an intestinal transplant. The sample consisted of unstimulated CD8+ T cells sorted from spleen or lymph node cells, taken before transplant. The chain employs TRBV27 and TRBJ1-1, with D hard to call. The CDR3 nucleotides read TGTGCCAGCAGTTTATCATCCCCGGTCAATCCCGGGTGGACTGAAGCTTTCTTT. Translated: CASSLSSPVNPGWTEAFF.